This T cell receptor (beta chain) was identified during a study of shared clonotypes between healthy human individuals. V was pared by 1 base and J by 5 bases, with 11 bases between. Germline CDR1 GTSNPN, CDR2 SVGIG (reference sequence). The CDR3 consists of 13 residues. Profiled with immunoSEQ multiplex PCR; TCRdb holds only in-frame clones, not every one. The sample records about 2.4 million clones, approximately 93% being singletons. The specimen sequenced was naive CD4+ T cells from PBMCs. Subset of the sample: CD45RA+ positively selected. This rearrangement joins TRBV30 to TRBJ1-2, with D perhaps TRBD1 (6 bases). The origin of this receptor is a man aged 18 to 35 in good health. Some clones in this sample may be carry-over from other donors' samples. The CDR3 nucleotides are TGTGCCTGGAGTGCGGGACAACGGTATGGCTACACCTTC. It is translated as CAWSAGQRYGYTF.